The TCR beta chain described here comes from a study of cytomegalovirus exposure and HLA in healthy donors. Looking at the study overall: Unique TCRs from HLA-typed donors, 85 million to 100 million of them, were held in an early data release. Findings and limits, study-wide: On later analysis, the bulk of CMV-associated TCR beta chains appeared to be HLA-restricted. Earlier findings revealed that most TCR beta V segments proved productive either about 87% or about 30% of the time.

As regards this clone: The antigen remains undetermined. At one of its ends the junction is not consistent with the germline gene, which may arise from a read error.

Both 60 Vbeta primers and 13 Jbeta primers went into the PCR. Data came from immunoSEQ multiplex PCR; TCRdb stores just in-frame clones and leaves some out. The profile shows under 200,000 clones, 80% of them singletons. The CDR3 runs to 14 residues. The germline CDR1 and CDR2 sequences are SEHNR and FQNEAQ (reference sequence). V is TRBV7-9 and J is TRBJ1-5; TRBD1 matches 8 bases. This TCR derives from a young man in good health and CMV-seropositive. What was sequenced was PBMCs. The CDR3 spells CSSSLGQGNQPQHF. The CDR3 DNA reads as TGTTCCAGCAGCTTAGGACAGGGTAATCAGCCCCAGCATTTT.